This TCR beta chain was sequenced during a study of blood T cell repertoires in COVID-19. This table comes from immunoSEQ multiplex PCR, and its TCRdb copy is limited to in-frame clones, with some not included. The sample shows some 310,000 clones, roughly 91% of them seen only once. The source is a man in his fifties or sixties with active or convalescent COVID-19. The sample consisted of peripheral blood.

The CDR3 nucleotides are TGTGCCAGCAGTTTGATCGACAGGGGAGGCCCTAACTATGGCTACACCTTC. This gives the protein CASSLIDRGGPNYGYTF. The chain recombines TRBV28 with TRBJ1-2, with TRBD1 matching over 8 bases. The V gene's germline CDR1 is MDHEN and CDR2 SYDVKM. This CDR3 is 17 amino acids long. V lost 3 bases, J lost 0 bases, and 9 bases stayed unmatched.